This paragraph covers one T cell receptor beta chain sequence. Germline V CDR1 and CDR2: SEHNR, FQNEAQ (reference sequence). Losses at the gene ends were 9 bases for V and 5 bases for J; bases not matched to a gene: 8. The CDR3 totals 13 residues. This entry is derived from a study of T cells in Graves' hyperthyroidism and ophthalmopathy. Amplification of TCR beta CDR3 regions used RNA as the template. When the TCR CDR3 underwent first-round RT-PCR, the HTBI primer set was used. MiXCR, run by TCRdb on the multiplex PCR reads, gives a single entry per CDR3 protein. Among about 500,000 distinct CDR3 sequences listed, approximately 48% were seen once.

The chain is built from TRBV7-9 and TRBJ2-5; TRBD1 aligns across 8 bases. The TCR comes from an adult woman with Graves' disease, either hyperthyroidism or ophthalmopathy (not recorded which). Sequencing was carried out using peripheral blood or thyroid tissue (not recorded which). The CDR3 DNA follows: TGTGCCAGTACCACAGGGGGTCCGGAGACCCAGTACTTC. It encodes CASTTGGPETQYF.